This T cell receptor (beta chain) is from a study of CD8 T cells in ankylosing spondylitis. This clonotype was seen repeatedly, ten times or more. Its antigen is as yet unknown. Library preparation for TCR beta used quantitative 5'-RACE with molecular barcodes. Via MiXCR, TCRdb re-called the 5' RACE reads, giving one row per CDR3 protein. The table has just under 95,000 distinct CDR3 sequences, about 8.8% seen once; the top ten hold approximately 4.6%. Study findings and constraints: The authors reported significant enrichment of disease-linked clones in matched ankylosing spondylitis synovial fluid. Ankylosing spondylitis blood appeared to carry a characteristic TCR beta motif of roughly 8 highly homologous variants. Clones that were linked to disease were CD8+ and were relatively rare in peripheral blood.

V lost 6 bases and J lost 5, with 10 bases in between. This CDR3 is built from 12 residues. The specimen was blood, either unsorted or a sorted T cell fraction (not recorded which). The gene calls are TRBV12-3 or TRBV12-4 and TRBJ1-2; no clear D gene. This TCR derives from a male donor with ankylosing spondylitis or in good health (not recorded which). The CDR3 DNA sequence: TGTGCCAGCAGCACGACGCAATATGGCTACACCTTC. Its protein product is CASSTTQYGYTF.